Each of the 15 T cell receptor beta chains below was sequenced from the same sample in a study of T cells after yellow fever vaccination. TCRdb re-called the 5' RACE reads through MiXCR, storing one row per CDR3 protein. The data contain 100,000 to 150,000 distinct CDR3 sequences, over 8% of them singletons. Sequencing was performed on CD8+ T cells sorted from PBMCs, taken on the day of the yellow fever booster vaccination. Receptors originate from a man aged 18 to 35 who received the YFV17D yellow fever vaccine.

This chain connects TRBV20-1 to TRBJ2-1; 12 bases match TRBD2. The CDR3 covers 17 residues. Germline values: CDR1 DFQATT, CDR2 SNEGSKA (reference sequence). The ends lost 5 bases at V and 0 bases at J; junction bases unmatched: 8. The CDR3 coding sequence is TGCAGTGCTTGGGGACTAGCGGGCGGTAGCTCCTACAATGAGCAGTTCTTC. This sequence encodes CSAWGLAGGSSYNEQFF.

This clonotype was seen more than once but under ten times. This chain connects TRBV7-9 to TRBJ2-5; no definite D call. The V gene lost 1 base and the J gene lost 2 bases, with 11 bases spanning the gap. Looked up from germline, CDR1 is SEHNR and CDR2 is FQNEAQ (reference sequence). The CDR3 totals 15 residues. The CDR3 DNA reads TGTGCCAGCAGCTTAGAGGCAAGCGTTCAAGAGACCCAGTACTTC. It translates to CASSLEASVQETQYF.

This clonotype turned up a few times. The V call is TRBV7-2, the J call TRBJ1-1, with 9 nucleotides matching TRBD1. The length of the CDR3 is 15 residues. The germline gives CDR1 SGHTA, CDR2 FQGNSA. The ends lost 2 bases at V and 3 bases at J; junction bases unmatched: 4. Written as DNA, the CDR3 is TGTGCCAGCAGCTTAACAGGGGGCCTATACACTGAAGCTTTCTTT. It specifies CASSLTGGLYTEAFF.

The chain is built from TRBV5-1 and TRBJ2-7; 12 bases are a match to TRBD2. This CDR3 is built from 15 residues. With V trimmed by 5 bases and J by 2 bases, 5 bases remained unmatched. Germline V gene sequence: CDR1 SGHRS, CDR2 YFSETQ. The CDR3 loop is CASRLGLAGTYEQYF. For the CDR3, the DNA is TGCGCCAGCAGACTGGGACTAGCGGGTACCTACGAGCAGTACTTC.

This clonotype has more than one count but fewer than ten. The J gene is TRBJ2-1, the V gene TRBV4-1, with D tentatively TRBD1 (5 bases). This CDR3 contains 17 residues. V lost 0 bases and J 5 bases, leaving 17 bases between the germline ends. Germline V lookup: CDR1 MGHRA, CDR2 YSYEKL. CDR3: CASSQDIGRVYDNEQFF. The CDR3 DNA reads TGCGCCAGCAGCCAAGATATTGGCAGGGTATACGACAATGAGCAGTTCTTC.

The chain is built from TRBV2 and TRBJ2-5; 7 bases map to TRBD1. Germline CDR1 is SNHLY and CDR2 is FYNNEI. CDR3 length: 15 residues. J gave up 5 bases and V 6 bases, and 12 bases lay outside the gene matches. CDR3 in amino acids: CASRGETGPAETQYF. The CDR3 DNA reads TGTGCCAGCAGAGGTGAGACAGGGCCGGCGGAGACCCAGTACTTC.

There are a few counts of this clonotype. The chain carries TRBV4-1 and TRBJ1-1; D unclear. CDR3 length: 16 residues. The germline CDR1 and CDR2 sequences are MGHRA and YSYEKL. V gave up 1 base and J gave up 1 base, with 13 bases separating them. The CDR3 bases are TGCGCCAGCAGCCAAGTCGGTGTCCGGGGGAACACTGAAGCTTTCTTT. Translated: CASSQVGVRGNTEAFF.

This clonotype has at least ten counts. The chain recombines TRBV12-5 with TRBJ2-3; no reliable D call. The CDR3 has 11 residues. Germline V CDR1 and CDR2: LGHNT, FRNRAP. V was trimmed by 2 bases and J by 5 bases, leaving 2 bases between them. The CDR3 coding sequence is TGTGCTAGTGGTTTGCGAGATACGCAGTATTTT. Translated, it gives CASGLRDTQYF.

This clonotype was picked up many times. This sequence joins TRBV7-6 and TRBJ2-3, with 7 bases aligning to TRBD2. The V gene end was trimmed by 5 bases and the J gene end by 5 bases; junction bases not matched to a gene: 7. This CDR3 comprises 14 residues. Germline V gives CDR1 SGHVS, CDR2 FNYEAQ. In DNA form, the CDR3 reads TGTGCCAGCAGCCCCAGCGGGGCAGTAGATACGCAGTATTTT. Protein: CASSPSGAVDTQYF.

This clonotype was detected a few times. The genes are TRBV6-5 and TRBJ1-2; D remains ambiguous. Germline assignment: CDR1 MNHEY and CDR2 SVGAGI. V lost 3 bases, J lost 0 bases, and 11 bases lay in between. The CDR3 covers 15 residues. The CDR3 region is CASSYRRVANYGYTF. The DNA of the CDR3 is TGTGCCAGCAGTTATCGTCGGGTAGCTAACTATGGCTACACCTTC.

The chain recombines TRBV6-5 with TRBJ1-1; the D is unclear. Germline V gene lookup returns CDR1 MNHEY and CDR2 SVGAGI. V lost 0 bases and J 2 bases, leaving 7 bases between the germline ends. The CDR3 length is 14 residues. The CDR3 loop is CASSYSPINTEAFF. The CDR3 DNA reads TGTGCCAGCAGTTACTCCCCGATTAACACTGAAGCTTTCTTT.

This clonotype was detected a few times. The CDR3 here is CSVERDRPHEQYV. As DNA, the CDR3 is TGCAGCGTTGAGCGGGACAGGCCTCACGAGCAGTACGTC. The chain links TRBV29-1 to TRBJ2-7; 8 bases align to TRBD1. CDR1 and CDR2 (germline): SQVTM, ANQGSEA. CDR3 length equals 13 residues. The V and J ends lost 3 bases and 5 bases, in that order; junction bases with no gene match: 6.

This clonotype appeared a few times. The J gene is TRBJ2-5, the V gene TRBV27; the D is unclear. The CDR3 has 16 residues. The V end was cut by 5 bases, the J end by 4 bases, with 20 bases between. CDR1 and CDR2 (germline): MNHEY, SMNVEV (reference sequence). CDR3 amino acids: CASSHRPNPGGETQYF. DNA of the CDR3: TGTGCCAGCAGTCACCGGCCAAACCCAGGTGGAGAGACCCAGTACTTC.

The rearrangement joins TRBV20-1 to TRBJ2-3; perhaps TRBD1 as D (6 bases). Germline-derived CDR1 and CDR2 are DFQATT and SNEGSKA (reference sequence). CDR3 size: 12 residues. Trimming pared 5 bases from V and 6 bases from J, leaving 12 bases between. CDR3 nucleotides: TGCAGTGCTGGGTCAGGGGAGGATACGCAGTATTTT. Translation gives CSAGSGEDTQYF.

This clonotype appeared a few times. The chain uses TRBV12-5 and TRBJ2-2; D is uncertain. This CDR3 has 13 residues. V lost 6 bases and J lost 1, with 6 bases in between. Germline V gene sequence: CDR1 LGHNT, CDR2 FRNRAP. The CDR3 sequence: CASGPKNTGELFF. The CDR3 coding sequence is TGTGCTAGTGGCCCTAAGAACACCGGGGAGCTGTTTTTT.